These T cell receptor beta chains were read from a single sample in a study of blood T cell repertoires in COVID-19. Only in-frame clones appear in the TCRdb table, and some are missing; sequencing was by immunoSEQ multiplex PCR. The sample includes around 200,000 clones, around 83% seen only once; the top ten take less than 5.5%. The sequenced sample was peripheral blood. Receptor source: a woman aged 80 or older with acute or convalescent COVID-19. Each CDR3 is given with its conserved first and last residue. A D gene is named only where the DNA matches it firmly. Clone size is not always given. Where it is, it says once, few, many or a class for expanded clones.

v_call: TRBV3-1/TRBV3-2; cdr3_length: 15; j_call: TRBJ2-1; d_call: -; clone_size: -; cdr3_nt: TGTGCCAGCAGCCAAGATCGAGCGAGGAGCGATGAGCAGTTCTTC; cdr3_aa: CASSQDRARSDEQFF
v_call: TRBV18; cdr3_length: 17; j_call: TRBJ1-6; d_call: -; clone_size: few; cdr3_nt: TGTGCCAGCTCACCGATTCAGGGGTCACACCGACCTGGCACCCTCCACTTT; cdr3_aa: CASSPIQGSHRPGTLHF
v_call: TRBV30; cdr3_length: 12; j_call: TRBJ1-3; d_call: -; clone_size: few; cdr3_nt: TGTGCCATGGGACACACTGGAAACACCATATATTTT; cdr3_aa: CAMGHTGNTIYF
v_call: TRBV30; cdr3_length: 16; j_call: TRBJ2-3; d_call: -; clone_size: -; cdr3_nt: TGTGCCTGGAGTGCCCCACAGAGAAAAAGCACAGATACGCAGTATTTT; cdr3_aa: CAWSAPQRKSTDTQYF
v_call: TRBV28; cdr3_length: 15; j_call: TRBJ1-1; d_call: TRBD1; clone_size: -; cdr3_nt: TGTGCCAGCAGTCCCTCGGGACAGGGGGGGACTGAAGCTTTCTTT; cdr3_aa: CASSPSGQGGTEAFF
v_call: TRBV7-3; cdr3_length: 16; j_call: TRBJ2-2; d_call: -; clone_size: -; cdr3_nt: TGTGCCAGCAGCTTATTGGCAGGAGGCTCGACCGGGGAGCTGTTTTTT; cdr3_aa: CASSLLAGGSTGELFF
v_call: TRBV2; cdr3_length: 16; j_call: TRBJ2-2; d_call: TRBD2; clone_size: -; cdr3_nt: TGTGCCAGCAGTGGGGGAGGGACTTCGAACACCGGGGAGCTGTTTTTT; cdr3_aa: CASSGGGTSNTGELFF
v_call: TRBV7-2; cdr3_length: 15; j_call: TRBJ1-1; d_call: TRBD1; clone_size: -; cdr3_nt: TGTGCCAGCAGCGCCCGGGACAGGGGGCGCACTGAAGCTTTCTTT; cdr3_aa: CASSARDRGRTEAFF
v_call: TRBV3-1/TRBV3-2; cdr3_length: 13; j_call: TRBJ2-5; d_call: -; clone_size: -; cdr3_nt: TGTGCCAGCAGCCAGGCAGGGGGGGAGACCCAGTACTTC; cdr3_aa: CASSQAGGETQYF
v_call: TRBV7-9; cdr3_length: 13; j_call: TRBJ1-1; d_call: -; clone_size: -; cdr3_nt: TGTGCCAGCAGCTTAGGACAGCCAACTGAAGCTTTCTTT; cdr3_aa: CASSLGQPTEAFF
v_call: TRBV7-9; cdr3_length: 13; j_call: TRBJ1-2; d_call: -; clone_size: -; cdr3_nt: TGTGCCAGCAGCTTCGGACACCTCTATGGCTACACCTTC; cdr3_aa: CASSFGHLYGYTF
v_call: TRBV9; cdr3_length: 13; j_call: TRBJ1-3; d_call: -; clone_size: -; cdr3_nt: TGTGCCAGCAGCCCCCGACTTTTGAACACCATATATTTT; cdr3_aa: CASSPRLLNTIYF
v_call: TRBV7-2; cdr3_length: 14; j_call: TRBJ1-5; d_call: -; clone_size: -; cdr3_nt: TGTGCCAGCAGCCCAGAAAGGGGTTTTCAGCCCCAGCATTTT; cdr3_aa: CASSPERGFQPQHF
v_call: TRBV10-3; cdr3_length: 14; j_call: TRBJ1-1; d_call: TRBD1; clone_size: -; cdr3_nt: TGTGCCATCAACGAGGGGGCCCGGAACACTGAAGCTTTCTTT; cdr3_aa: CAINEGARNTEAFF
v_call: TRBV18; cdr3_length: 16; j_call: TRBJ2-3; d_call: TRBD2; clone_size: -; cdr3_nt: TGTGCCAGCTCACAGGGACTAGCGGGAGTTAAAGATACGCAGTATTTT; cdr3_aa: CASSQGLAGVKDTQYF
v_call: TRBV5-1; cdr3_length: 13; j_call: TRBJ2-5; d_call: -; clone_size: -; cdr3_nt: TGCGCCAGCACCCTACAGATGAAAGAGACCCAGTACTTC; cdr3_aa: CASTLQMKETQYF
v_call: TRBV12-3/TRBV12-4; cdr3_length: 12; j_call: TRBJ2-5; d_call: -; clone_size: once; cdr3_nt: TGTGCCAGCAGTTTAGACGGCGGGACCCAGTACTTC; cdr3_aa: CASSLDGGTQYF
v_call: TRBV3-1/TRBV3-2; cdr3_length: 12; j_call: TRBJ1-1; d_call: -; clone_size: -; cdr3_nt: TGTGCCAGCCATGGGAGGGGGACTGAAGCTTTCTTT; cdr3_aa: CASHGRGTEAFF
v_call: TRBV7-8; cdr3_length: 14; j_call: TRBJ2-5; d_call: TRBD2; clone_size: -; cdr3_nt: TGTGCCAGCAGCTTCTTTAGCGGGAGTGAGACCCAGTACTTC; cdr3_aa: CASSFFSGSETQYF
v_call: TRBV7-9; cdr3_length: 12; j_call: TRBJ2-5; d_call: -; clone_size: -; cdr3_nt: TGTGCCAGCAGCTTAGTACAAGAGACCCAGTACTTC; cdr3_aa: CASSLVQETQYF
v_call: TRBV7-9; cdr3_length: 15; j_call: TRBJ1-4; d_call: -; clone_size: -; cdr3_nt: TGTGCCAGCAGCAAAATGGACACTACTAATGAAAAACTGTTTTTT; cdr3_aa: CASSKMDTTNEKLFF
v_call: TRBV5-1; cdr3_length: 13; j_call: TRBJ2-1; d_call: TRBD2; clone_size: -; cdr3_nt: TGCGCCAGCAGCTTGGTGGGGGAGGGAGAGCAGTTCTTC; cdr3_aa: CASSLVGEGEQFF
v_call: TRBV18; cdr3_length: 18; j_call: TRBJ1-1; d_call: -; clone_size: -; cdr3_nt: TGTGCCAGCTCACCAAGGATGGTAGCAGCGGGTATGAACACTGAAGCTTTCTTT; cdr3_aa: CASSPRMVAAGMNTEAFF
v_call: TRBV7-3; cdr3_length: 14; j_call: TRBJ2-1; d_call: -; clone_size: -; cdr3_nt: TGTGCCAGCAGCCCCGCAGGCTCCTACAATGAGCAGTTCTTC; cdr3_aa: CASSPAGSYNEQFF
v_call: TRBV21-1; cdr3_length: 12; j_call: TRBJ1-5; d_call: -; clone_size: -; cdr3_nt: TGTGCCAGCAGCAAACGGTATCAGCCCCAGCATTTT; cdr3_aa: CASSKRYQPQHF
v_call: TRBV3-1/TRBV3-2; cdr3_length: 15; j_call: TRBJ1-3; d_call: -; clone_size: -; cdr3_nt: TGTGCCAGCAGCCTTACAGTTTTCTCTGGAAACACCATATATTTT; cdr3_aa: CASSLTVFSGNTIYF
v_call: TRBV7-6; cdr3_length: 15; j_call: TRBJ1-5; d_call: -; clone_size: -; cdr3_nt: TGTGCCAGCAGCTTAGGTGTGCAGGTGAATCAGCCCCAGCATTTT; cdr3_aa: CASSLGVQVNQPQHF
v_call: TRBV30; cdr3_length: 16; j_call: TRBJ2-3; d_call: -; clone_size: -; cdr3_nt: TGTGCCTGGAGTGGCATACAGGCGTTGGGCACAGATACGCAGTATTTT; cdr3_aa: CAWSGIQALGTDTQYF
v_call: TRBV7-6; cdr3_length: 15; j_call: TRBJ2-5; d_call: TRBD1; clone_size: -; cdr3_nt: TGTGCCAGCAGCTTAGCCGGGACAGATCAAGAGACCCAGTACTTC; cdr3_aa: CASSLAGTDQETQYF
v_call: TRBV6-5; cdr3_length: 16; j_call: TRBJ2-1; d_call: TRBD2; clone_size: -; cdr3_nt: TGTGCCAGCAGTTCAAACGGACTAGCGGGAGGTGGTGAGCAGTTCTTC; cdr3_aa: CASSSNGLAGGGEQFF
v_call: TRBV7-8; cdr3_length: 14; j_call: TRBJ1-5; d_call: -; clone_size: -; cdr3_nt: TGTGCCAGCAGCTCTTCCCCGTCTAGTCAGCCCCAGCATTTT; cdr3_aa: CASSSSPSSQPQHF
v_call: TRBV5-1; cdr3_length: 15; j_call: TRBJ1-6; d_call: TRBD1; clone_size: -; cdr3_nt: TGCGCCAGCAGCCCTGGACAGGTTGGCCGCTCACCCCTCCACTTT; cdr3_aa: CASSPGQVGRSPLHF